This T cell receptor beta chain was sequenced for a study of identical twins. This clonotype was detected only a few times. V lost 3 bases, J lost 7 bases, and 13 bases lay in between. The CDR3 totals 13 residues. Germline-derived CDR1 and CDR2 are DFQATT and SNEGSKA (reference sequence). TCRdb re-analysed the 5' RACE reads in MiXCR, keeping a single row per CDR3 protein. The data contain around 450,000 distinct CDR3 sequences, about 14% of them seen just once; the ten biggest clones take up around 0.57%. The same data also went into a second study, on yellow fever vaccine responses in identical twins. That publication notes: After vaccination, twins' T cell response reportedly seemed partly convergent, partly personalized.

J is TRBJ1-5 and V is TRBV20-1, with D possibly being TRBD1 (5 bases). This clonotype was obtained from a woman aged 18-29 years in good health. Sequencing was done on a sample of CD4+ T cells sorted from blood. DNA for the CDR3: TGCAGTGCTAGGCCCCTGGGGGGACAGCCCCAGCATTTT. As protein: CSARPLGGQPQHF.